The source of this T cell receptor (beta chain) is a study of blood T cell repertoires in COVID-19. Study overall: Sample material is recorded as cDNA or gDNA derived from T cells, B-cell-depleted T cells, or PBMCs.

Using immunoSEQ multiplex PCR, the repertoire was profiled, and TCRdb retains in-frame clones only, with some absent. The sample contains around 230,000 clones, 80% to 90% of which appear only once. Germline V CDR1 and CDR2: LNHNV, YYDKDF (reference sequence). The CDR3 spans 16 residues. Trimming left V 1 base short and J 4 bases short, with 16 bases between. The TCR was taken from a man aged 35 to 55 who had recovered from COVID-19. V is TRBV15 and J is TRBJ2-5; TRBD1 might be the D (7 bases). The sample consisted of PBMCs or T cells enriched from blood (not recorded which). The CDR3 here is CATSRGGGGQLETQYF. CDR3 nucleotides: TGTGCCACCAGCAGAGGAGGAGGGGGACAGCTAGAGACCCAGTACTTC. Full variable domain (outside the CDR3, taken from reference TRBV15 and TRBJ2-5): DAMVIQNPRYQVTQFGKPVTLSCSQTLNHNVMYWYQQKSSQAPKLLFHYYDKDFNNEADTPDNFQSRRPNTSFCFLDIRSPGLGDTAMYLCATSRGGGGQLETQYFGPGTRLLVL.